This T cell receptor (beta chain) was captured by sequencing in a study of T-cell reconstitution after alpha-beta-depleted transplantation in children. This clonotype was found many times. The V end lost 2 bases, the J end lost 2 bases, and 10 bases lay between the germline ends. The germline CDR1 and CDR2 sequences are MGHRA and YSYEKL. CDR3 length: 15 amino acids. Unique molecular identifiers were built into the TCRbeta library. TCRdb itself ran the PCR reads through MiXCR, one entry per CDR3 protein. The sample carries about 200,000 distinct CDR3 sequences, roughly 14% recorded once. The specimen was PBMCs from the stem cell graft donor, collected from the stem cell graft. This sequence was found in a human donor who donated a stem cell graft to a child with acute lymphoblastic leukemia. The chain links TRBV4-1 to TRBJ1-3, with a possible D match to TRBD1 (5 bases). The DNA for the CDR3 is TGCGCCAGCAGCCAACTCCAAGGGGCTGGAAACACCATATATTTT. It yields the protein CASSQLQGAGNTIYF.